The table lists the clone carrying this T cell receptor beta chain with a few counts. This CDR3 region has 14 residues. J lost 3 bases, V lost 10 bases, and 11 bases had no gene match. Germline-derived CDR1 and CDR2 are SGHDN and FVKESK. Next came a second PCR, run for roughly 6 to 11 cycles, which used a sample-barcoded 5' primer along with a J-beta primer mix. Every sample returned 2.5 million or more CDR3-containing paired-end reads. TCRdb reanalysed the 5' RACE reads using MiXCR and keeps one entry per CDR3 protein. The sample holds under 1 million distinct CDR3 sequences, more than 40% seen once. This record belongs to a study of blood T cells in healthy people across ages.

This clonotype originated in a man in his sixties in good health. Sequenced material: blood. This chain uses TRBV14 with TRBJ1-1, with 7 nucleotides matching TRBD1. The CDR3 DNA sequence: TGTGCCATCCTGACAGGGATTCGGTACACTGAAGCTTTCTTT. Protein: CAILTGIRYTEAFF.